Each of the 14 T cell receptor beta chains below was sequenced from the same sample in a study of spatial heterogeneity in lung cancer. Regarding time point: sample taken at primary tumor resection. Findings and limits, study-wide: The study found that expanded intratumoral alpha and beta TCR counts tracked tumor mutation counts.

For these receptors, no antigen is known. Each CDR3 protein gets one entry after TCRdb re-called the 5' RACE reads with MiXCR. In the table there are about 27,000 distinct CDR3 sequences, under 8.5% of which are singletons. Sequenced here: lung tumor tissue, sampled at surgery. The source is a male donor with early-stage non-small cell lung cancer.

The chain links TRBV3-1 to TRBJ1-6; 7 bases fit TRBD1. Per germline, CDR1 LGHDT and CDR2 YNNKEL (reference sequence). The V gene end was trimmed by 4 bases and the J gene end by 10 bases; junction bases not matched to a gene: 13. The CDR3 extends over 16 amino acids. The CDR3: CASSLNPTGMRSPLHF. The CDR3 DNA sequence: TGTGCCAGCAGCCTTAACCCGACAGGGATGCGATCACCCCTCCACTTT.

V and J are TRBV4-1 and TRBJ1-2; the match to TRBD1 covers 8 bases. The CDR3 covers 14 residues. Trimming took 4 bases from V and 3 from J; bases not matched to a gene: 4. Germline V gene data show CDR1 as MGHRA and CDR2 as YSYEKL. The CDR3 is CASSRTGFDYGYTF. DNA of the CDR3: TGCGCCAGCAGCCGGACAGGGTTTGACTATGGCTACACCTTC.

By share, this clonotype counts as medium-sized. The V gene is TRBV3-1, the J gene TRBJ2-3; D may match TRBD1 or TRBD2 (5 bases each). This CDR3 is 13 amino acids long. CDR1 and CDR2 (germline): LGHDT, YNNKEL (reference sequence). V lost 4 bases, J lost 10 bases, and 15 bases lay in between. CDR3 coding DNA: TGTGCCAGCAGCCCAACGGGGCCGAGGCCGCAGTATTTT. Encoded protein: CASSPTGPRPQYF.

This clonotype was seen many times. CDR3 sequence reads: CASSPGQGRNEQFF. The CDR3 DNA sequence: TGTGCCAGCAGCCCGGGACAGGGGAGGAATGAGCAGTTCTTC. The rearrangement links TRBV6-2 or TRBV6-3 to TRBJ2-1; 10 bases match TRBD1. The CDR3 is made up of 14 amino acids. Trimming at V came to 6 bases and at J to 7 bases, leaving 6 bases not matched to a gene. Germline loops: CDR1 MNHEY, CDR2 SVGEGT.

This clonotype was found many times. The V call is TRBV18, the J call TRBJ2-7, with a tentative D call TRBD1 (5 bases). Trimming cost V 2 bases and J 7 bases, with 12 bases left between them. Germline V CDR1 and CDR2: KGHSH, LQKENI. The CDR3 sequence is 13 residues long. The CDR3 region has the DNA TGTGCCAGCTCACCAGTAGGGGATCGGGAGCAGTACTTC. This codes for CASSPVGDREQYF.

Many counts were recorded for this clonotype. This chain joins TRBV10-3 and TRBJ1-1; 7 nucleotides line up with TRBD1. CDR1 and CDR2 from the germline V gene are ENHRY and SYGVKD. The CDR3 runs to 15 residues. V shed 6 bases, J shed 0 bases, and the junction held 7 bases outside the gene matches. DNA of the CDR3: TGTGCCATCAGGAGGACAGGCACGGTGAACACTGAAGCTTTCTTT. It encodes CAIRRTGTVNTEAFF.

This clonotype has at least ten counts. The genes are TRBV9 and TRBJ1-6, with D possibly matching TRBD1 (5 bases). The V end lost 3 bases, the J end lost 5 bases, and 12 bases lay between the germline ends. The CDR3 is made up of 15 amino acids. In germline, CDR1 is SGDLS, CDR2 YYNGEE. CDR3 in DNA: TGTGCCAGCAGCGCCCAGGGAGTAGATAATTCACCCCTCCACTTT. Protein product: CASSAQGVDNSPLHF.

This clonotype was counted many times. V is TRBV4-2 and J is TRBJ2-2; TRBD2 matches 7 bases. The length of the CDR3 is 17 residues. CDR1 is LGHNA, CDR2 YNFKEQ, per germline. Trimming removed 0 bases from V and 3 bases from J; junction bases left unmatched: 7. The CDR3 DNA reads TGTGCCAGCAGCCAAGAGGGGCTAGCGGAGTACACCGGGGAGCTGTTTTTT. Its protein is CASSQEGLAEYTGELFF.

This clonotype was recorded at least ten times. The chain links TRBV11-2 to TRBJ2-7; D possibly corresponds to TRBD1 (6 bases). V was shortened by 3 bases and J by 2 bases, with 11 bases between the two germline ends. The CDR3 consists of 14 residues. Germline V gene lookup returns CDR1 SGHAT and CDR2 FQNNGV. Here the CDR3 reads CASSFGQITYEQYF. CDR3 DNA sequence: TGTGCCAGCAGCTTCGGACAGATCACCTACGAGCAGTACTTC. Looking up the rest from reference TRBV11-2 and TRBJ2-7 gives the full variable domain: EAGVAQSPRYKIIEKRQSVAFWCNPISGHATLYWYQQILGQGPKLLIQFQNNGVVDDSQLPKDRFSAERLKGVDSTLKIQPAKLEDSAVYLCASSFGQITYEQYFGPGTRLTVT.

The rearrangement links TRBV2 to TRBJ2-4; D is undetermined. Trimming took off 3 bases at V and 10 bases at J, with 16 bases between the two ends. This CDR3 region has 14 residues. Germline values: CDR1 SNHLY, CDR2 FYNNEI. CDR3 region: CASSDLTGVGIQYF. The CDR3 DNA reads as TGTGCCAGCAGTGATTTGACTGGCGTCGGAATTCAGTACTTC.

Many counts were recorded for this clonotype. This chain uses TRBV7-2 with TRBJ1-5, with TRBD1 as a possible D gene (6 bases). CDR1 SGHTA and CDR2 FQGNSA come from the germline V gene. This CDR3 is 15 amino acids long. Trimming shortened V by 2 bases and J by 7 bases, and 15 bases separated the two germline ends. The CDR3 DNA is TGTGCCAGCAGCTTAAGCTGGGGGGGGCAACAGCCCCAGCATTTT. It is translated as CASSLSWGGQQPQHF. Looking up the rest from reference TRBV7-2 and TRBJ1-5 gives the full variable domain: GAGVSQSPSNKVTEKGKDVELRCDPISGHTALYWYRQSLGQGLEFLIYFQGNSAPDKSGLPSDRFSAERTGGSVSTLTIQRTQQEDSAVYLCASSLSWGGQQPQHFGDGTRLSIL.

J is TRBJ2-3 and V is TRBV29-1; 12 positions match TRBD2. Germline trimming cut 4 bases from V and 3 bases from J; bases unmatched to any gene: 2. The CDR3 is made up of 14 amino acids. Germline V gives CDR1 SQVTM, CDR2 ANQGSEA. CDR3 in DNA: TGCAGCGTTGCTAGCGGGGGGGTTACAGATACGCAGTATTTT. Its translation: CSVASGGVTDTQYF.

This clonotype was counted ten times or more. The rearrangement joins TRBV24-1 to TRBJ1-5; D remains unclear. V was cut by 4 bases and J by 4 bases, with 7 bases left in between. The CDR3 length is 13 residues. Per the germline V gene, CDR1 is KGHDR and CDR2 is SFDVKD. CDR3 nucleotides: TGTGCCACCAGTGAGATCGGGAATCAGCCCCAGCATTTT. Translating it yields CATSEIGNQPQHF.

This clonotype has a handful of counts. V gene TRBV5-6 combines with J gene TRBJ2-3; 10 nucleotides align to TRBD1. The junction had 2 bases not matched to a gene; V was cut back by 4 bases and J by 12 bases. The CDR3 is 11 amino acids. The germline V gene encodes CDR1 SGHDT and CDR2 YYEEEE. This CDR3 reads CASSRDRGQYF. The CDR3 DNA reads TGTGCCAGCAGCCGGGACAGGGGACAGTATTTT. Complete variable domain (other parts from reference TRBV5-6 and TRBJ2-3): DAGVTQSPTHLIKTRGQQVTLRCSPKSGHDTVSWYQQALGQGPQFIFQYYEEEERQRGNFPDRFSGHQFPNYSSELNVNALLLGDSALYLCASSRDRGQYFGPGTRLTVL.